Here is one T cell receptor (beta chain) with its context. No antigen is known for it. The source of the sample is a study of T cell repertoires in cytomegalovirus infection. As for the study in general: From public TCR beta signatures came an indication of both CMV infection and matching HLA type.

Points from the study as a whole: Carriage of CMV together with the relevant HLA was identifiable through cumulative public TCR beta family frequency. There were HLA-C-restricted CMV-specific TCR beta clonotypes dominating the ex vivo response.

Per the germline V gene, CDR1 is MNHNY and CDR2 is SVGAGI (reference sequence). The V and J ends lost 5 bases and 3 bases respectively, with 11 bases between them. The CDR3 covers 13 residues. One entry per CDR3 protein results from TCRdb running MiXCR on the reads. Of 800,000 to 950,000 distinct CDR3 sequences detected, about 31% appear once; the ten largest clones hold around an eighth. The gene calls are TRBV6-6 and TRBJ2-7, with D unresolved. The sequence derives from a human donor in good health (CMV status not recorded). Some clones in this sample may be carry-over from other donors' samples. The sample here was cultured CD8+ T cells from PBMCs, taken from culture after CMV antigen stimulation. Here the CDR3 DNA reads TGTGCCAGCAGTGTGAGAATTATCTACGAGCAGTACTTC. As protein: CASSVRIIYEQYF.